These 21 T cell receptor beta chains were sequenced from one sample in a study of early stage breast cancer tumors. Produced via immunoSEQ multiplex PCR; TCRdb's table is partial and in-frame only. The profile shows tens of thousands of clones, 80% of them singletons. The sequenced sample was blood. These TCRs come from a person between 55 and 70 years old with breast cancer.

The gene calls are TRBV28 and TRBJ2-7; TRBD1 matches 7 bases. Looked up from germline, CDR1 is MDHEN and CDR2 is SYDVKM. With V trimmed by 5 bases and J by 5 bases, 3 bases remained unmatched. The CDR3 sequence is 12 residues long. CDR3 protein: CASSPTGDEQYF. The CDR3 DNA sequence: TGTGCCAGCAGTCCCACAGGGGACGAGCAGTACTTC.

The J gene is TRBJ2-5, the V gene TRBV2; 8 bases agree with TRBD2. Germline-derived CDR1 and CDR2 are SNHLY and FYNNEI. The junction had 5 bases not matched to a gene; V was cut back by 3 bases and J by 5 bases. CDR3 length equals 14 residues. Written as DNA, the CDR3 is TGTGCCAGCAGTGAGACTAGCGTCTGGGAGACCCAGTACTTC. Its translation is CASSETSVWETQYF. Full variable domain (rest looked up from reference TRBV2 and TRBJ2-5): EPEVTQTPSHQVTQMGQEVILRCVPISNHLYFYWYRQILGQKVEFLVSFYNNEISEKSEIFDDQFSVERPDGSNFTLKIRSTKLEDSAMYFCASSETSVWETQYFGPGTRLLVL.

The chain joins TRBV7-2 to TRBJ2-5, with 15 bases lining up with TRBD2. The ends lost 4 bases at V and 5 bases at J; junction bases unmatched: 8. CDR1 and CDR2 from the germline V gene are SGHTA and FQGNSA. This CDR3 is 17 amino acids long. CDR3 DNA sequence: TGTGCCAGCAGCTATGGGACTAGCGGGAGGAGATGGGAGACCCAGTACTTC. It translates to CASSYGTSGRRWETQYF.

The chain employs TRBV2 and TRBJ2-7; possible D gene TRBD1, 5 bases. The CDR3 has 12 residues. Germline V gives CDR1 SNHLY, CDR2 FYNNEI. V was pared by 8 bases and J by 2 bases, with 10 bases between. The CDR3 DNA follows: TGTGCCAGCCTCCAGGGTACCTACGAGCAGTACTTC. Protein product: CASLQGTYEQYF.

The rearrangement links TRBV19 to TRBJ1-2; 9 bases fit TRBD1. The germline V gene encodes CDR1 LNHDA and CDR2 SQIVND (reference sequence). V lost 5 bases and J lost 5; bases outside the gene matches: 12. CDR3 length equals 16 residues. The CDR3 DNA sequence: TGTGCCAGTAGTGCCTTGACGGGACAGGGATCATATGGCTACACCTTC. Encoded protein: CASSALTGQGSYGYTF.

The rearrangement uses TRBV18 and TRBJ1-1; TRBD1 is a possible D gene (5 bases). The CDR3 is 16 residues long. CDR1 and CDR2 from the germline V gene are KGHSH and LQKENI. Trimming took off 0 bases at V and 0 bases at J, with 11 bases between the two ends. Written as DNA, the CDR3 is TGTGCCAGCTCACCACCTCAGGGCCTGATGAACACTGAAGCTTTCTTT. This sequence encodes CASSPPQGLMNTEAFF.

The CDR3 protein is CASSYPQGVEEKLFF. The CDR3 nucleotides are TGTGCCAGCAGTTACCCCCAGGGGGTTGAAGAAAAACTGTTTTTT. The chain uses TRBV6-6 and TRBJ1-4; 7 bases match TRBD1. Germline trimming cut 2 bases from V and 8 bases from J; bases unmatched to any gene: 8. The CDR3 length is 15 residues. Germline V lookup: CDR1 MNHNY, CDR2 SVGAGI (reference sequence).

This clone was detected only a few times. The J gene is TRBJ1-2, the V gene TRBV7-2; D not resolved. The germline gives CDR1 SGHTA, CDR2 FQGNSA. V lost 5 bases to trimming and J lost 10 bases, with 11 bases between them. This CDR3 has 11 residues. The CDR3 here is CASSPPLVYTF. DNA for the CDR3: TGTGCCAGCAGCCCCCCACTAGTCTACACCTTC.

This chain joins TRBV19 and TRBJ1-2; D remains unclear. Trimming left V 2 bases short and J 2 bases short, with 9 bases between. CDR1 and CDR2 (germline): LNHDA, SQIVND (reference sequence). The CDR3 runs 14 residues. CDR3 DNA sequence: TGTGCCAGTAGTATACAGGATTGGAACTATGGCTACACCTTC. This gives the protein CASSIQDWNYGYTF.

The chain is built from TRBV25-1 and TRBJ2-3, with a weak D call TRBD1 (6 bases). Trimming shortened V by 9 bases and J by 8 bases, and 18 bases separated the two germline ends. CDR3 length: 13 residues. Germline loops: CDR1 MGHDK, CDR2 SYGVNS. The DNA for the CDR3 is TGTGCCAGGTTTAGGGGGAGAATCGGTACGCAGTATTTT. Its protein is CARFRGRIGTQYF.

The J gene is TRBJ1-5, the V gene TRBV30; D remains unclear. This CDR3 region has 13 residues. V dropped 2 bases and J dropped 3 bases, with 8 bases sitting between them. Germline V CDR1 and CDR2: GTSNPN, SVGIG (reference sequence). CDR3 DNA sequence: TGTGCCTGGAGTCGGGGTGACAATCAGCCCCAGCATTTT. It encodes CAWSRGDNQPQHF.

V gene TRBV6-5 combines with J gene TRBJ2-7; the match to TRBD1 covers 8 bases. CDR3 length: 15 residues. The V gene end was trimmed by 5 bases and the J gene end by 3 bases; junction bases not matched to a gene: 9. Germline V gene lookup returns CDR1 MNHEY and CDR2 SVGAGI. The CDR3 protein is CASSPFRQGHYEQYF. The CDR3 DNA reads TGTGCCAGCAGTCCCTTTAGACAGGGGCACTACGAGCAGTACTTC.

The V call is TRBV10-3, the J call TRBJ2-3; 9 bases match TRBD2. The ends lost 2 bases at V and 6 bases at J; junction bases unmatched: 9. There are 16 residues in the CDR3. Germline CDR1 is ENHRY and CDR2 is SYGVKD. The CDR3 loop reads CAISEASGRPSDTQYF. In nucleotides, the CDR3 is TGTGCCATCAGTGAGGCCAGCGGGAGGCCCTCGGATACGCAGTATTTT.

The V call is TRBV28, the J call TRBJ2-4; TRBD2 agrees at 7 bases. V was clipped by 6 bases and J by 0 bases; unmatched bases: 14. CDR1 and CDR2 (germline): MDHEN, SYDVKM. This CDR3 contains 18 residues. The CDR3 DNA reads as TGTGCCAGCAGCTCCCCCGTGGGAGGGCTTAGAGCCAAAAACATTCAGTACTTC. This sequence encodes CASSSPVGGLRAKNIQYF.

This clone occurred a few times. The gene calls are TRBV29-1 and TRBJ1-1; 11 bases are shared with TRBD1. Per the germline V gene, CDR1 is SQVTM and CDR2 is ANQGSEA. The V and J ends lost 7 bases and 3 bases, in that order; junction bases with no gene match: 4. The CDR3 consists of 13 residues. The CDR3 sequence: CSGVGQGDTEAFF. The CDR3 region has the DNA TGCAGCGGCGTGGGACAGGGGGACACTGAAGCTTTCTTT.

V usage is TRBV10-1 and J usage is TRBJ2-5; D remains ambiguous. Germline V lookup: CDR1 WNHNN, CDR2 SYGVQD (reference sequence). V was trimmed by 3 bases and J by 2 bases, leaving 7 bases between them. This CDR3 is built from 13 residues. The CDR3 nucleotides read TGCGCCAGCAGTGACCCGGGTCAAGAGACCCAGTACTTC. Amino acid sequence: CASSDPGQETQYF.

The CDR3 DNA reads as TGTGCCAGCACCCAGAGCGGAGGGGTCTACGAGCAGTACTTC. Translation gives CASTQSGGVYEQYF. The genes are TRBV28 and TRBJ2-7; tentative D call: TRBD2 (6 bases). Per the germline V gene, CDR1 is MDHEN and CDR2 is SYDVKM. CDR3 size: 14 residues. Trimming stripped 7 bases from V and 3 bases from J, with 16 bases between.

Only a few counts were recorded for this clone. The chain joins TRBV7-3 to TRBJ2-2; 10 bases line up with TRBD2. Germline loops: CDR1 SGHTA, CDR2 FQGTGA. The V segment lost 3 bases and the J segment 7 bases; nucleotides outside the gene matches: 5. The CDR3 consists of 15 residues. As DNA, the CDR3 is TGTGCCAGCAGCTTGTCTAGCGGGAGAGGCGGGGAGCTGTTTTTT. The encoded protein is CASSLSSGRGGELFF. Together with reference TRBV7-3 and TRBJ2-2, the CDR3 gives the full variable domain: GAGVSQTPSNKVTEKGKYVELRCDPISGHTALYWYRQSLGQGPEFLIYFQGTGAADDSGLPNDRFFAVRPEGSVSTLKIQRTERGDSAVYLCASSLSSGRGGELFFGEGSRLTVL.

The chain recombines TRBV5-1 with TRBJ1-3; D gene ambiguous. Trimming pared 6 bases from V and 0 bases from J, leaving 7 bases between. CDR3 length equals 13 residues. From germline, CDR1 is SGHRS and CDR2 YFSETQ. The CDR3 is CASTTDSGNTIYF. DNA for the CDR3: TGCGCCAGCACGACTGACTCTGGAAACACCATATATTTT.

The chain has TRBV5-1 and TRBJ1-2; 9 bases fit TRBD1. From germline, CDR1 is SGHRS and CDR2 YFSETQ. The CDR3 loop spans 14 amino acids. V lost 4 bases and J lost 2; bases outside the gene matches: 3. As DNA, the CDR3 is TGCGCCAGCAGCGCTGGACAGGGGAACTATGGCTACACCTTC. Protein sequence: CASSAGQGNYGYTF.

Only one count was recorded for this clone. The chain combines TRBV5-1 with TRBJ2-2, with D maybe TRBD2 (6 bases). The CDR3 contains 14 residues. Germline values: CDR1 SGHRS, CDR2 YFSETQ. Trimming took off 9 bases at V and 1 base at J, with 13 bases between the two ends. For the CDR3, the DNA is TGCGCCACCCCCACGGGGGTGAACACCGGGGAGCTGTTTTTT. The encoded protein is CATPTGVNTGELFF.